These 25 T cell receptor beta chains share one sample of origin, sequenced in a study of shared clonotypes between healthy human individuals. Sequenced by immunoSEQ multiplex PCR; TCRdb stores in-frame clones only, minus some. The table includes about 2.3 million clones, approximately 90% detected once. Sequencing was performed on naive CD4+ T cells from PBMCs. Subset meaning: CD45RA+ positively selected. The source of these receptors is a young man in good health. Some clones in this sample may be carry-over from other donors' samples.

This sequence joins TRBV10-3 and TRBJ1-5; 7 bases align to TRBD1. Trimming at V came to 6 bases and at J to 9 bases, leaving 8 bases not matched to a gene. The CDR3 is made up of 13 amino acids. Germline lookup yields CDR1 ENHRY and CDR2 SYGVKD. CDR3 coding DNA: TGTGCCATCAGCCCGGGACAGACTAGGCCCCAGCATTTT. Its protein is CAISPGQTRPQHF.

The chain has TRBV28 and TRBJ2-3; a possible D gene is TRBD1 (5 bases). The CDR3 is 14 residues long. The germline V gene has CDR1 MDHEN and CDR2 SYDVKM. Trimming pared 3 bases from V and 2 bases from J, leaving 9 bases between. The CDR3 DNA sequence: TGTGCCAGCAGTTTTAGGGGCCTCACAGATACGCAGTATTTT. Translation gives CASSFRGLTDTQYF.

This clone came up once. The rearrangement links TRBV10-3 to TRBJ2-1; TRBD2 aligns across 13 bases. Germline V gives CDR1 ENHRY, CDR2 SYGVKD. Trimming took 2 bases from V and 7 from J; bases not matched to a gene: 5. This CDR3 comprises 16 residues. The CDR3 here is CAISELGTSGINEQFF. For the CDR3, the DNA is TGTGCCATCAGTGAGCTCGGGACTAGCGGGATAAATGAGCAGTTCTTC.

This chain connects TRBV10-1 to TRBJ1-2, with D perhaps TRBD1 (5 bases). Looked up from germline, CDR1 is WNHNN and CDR2 is SYGVQD (reference sequence). The CDR3 length is 12 residues. Trimming shortened V by 5 bases and J by 8 bases, and 12 bases separated the two germline ends. CDR3 DNA sequence: TGCGCCAGCAGTACAGGTAGTGAGGGCTACACCTTC. This encodes CASSTGSEGYTF.

The V and J genes are TRBV4-1 and TRBJ1-5; D gene uncertain. Trimming removed 2 bases at V and 6 bases at J, with 11 bases between. The CDR3 spans 14 residues. Germline assignment: CDR1 MGHRA and CDR2 YSYEKL. Here the CDR3 DNA reads TGCGCCAGCAGCCAAATTAGGGTTGTTCAGCCCCAGCATTTT. Its translation is CASSQIRVVQPQHF.

This clone was detected once. The chain employs TRBV2 and TRBJ1-1; D not resolved. In germline, CDR1 is SNHLY, CDR2 FYNNEI. This CDR3 has 13 amino acids. Trimming took 2 bases from V and 1 from J, leaving 5 bases between them. The CDR3 region has the DNA TGTGCCAGCAGTGAAATCGGGAACACTGAAGCTTTCTTT. Its translation is CASSEIGNTEAFF.

The V call is TRBV5-6, the J call TRBJ1-1; D ambiguous. This CDR3 contains 14 residues. With 3 bases removed from V and 1 base from J, the gap between germline ends came to 10 bases. The germline gives CDR1 SGHDT, CDR2 YYEEEE. CDR3 nucleotides: TGTGCCAGCAGCTCCCGTTATAAGAACACTGAAGCTTTCTTT. Translation: CASSSRYKNTEAFF.

In the case of this clone: The sample carries other DNA sequences with the same CDR3. The CDR3 protein is CASSVGSHSYEQYF. The CDR3 DNA reads TGTGCCAGCAGCGTAGGTAGCCATTCCTACGAGCAGTACTTC. J is TRBJ2-7 and V is TRBV9; D is undetermined. Trimming took 0 bases from V and 1 from J, leaving 8 bases between them. The CDR3 sequence is 14 residues long. Germline V gene sequence: CDR1 SGDLS, CDR2 YYNGEE.

CDR3 loop: CASSPDRGDSGANVLTF. CDR3 nucleotide sequence: TGCGCCAGCAGCCCAGACAGGGGGGACTCTGGGGCCAACGTCCTGACTTTC. The gene calls are TRBV4-1 and TRBJ2-6; 9 bases map to TRBD1. CDR1 is MGHRA and CDR2 is YSYEKL in the germline V gene. With V trimmed by 4 bases and J by 0 bases, 4 bases remained unmatched. The CDR3 has 17 residues.

In this sample, this clone turned up a few times. The rearrangement joins TRBV29-1 to TRBJ1-4; D is undetermined. Trimming removed 7 bases from V and 2 bases from J, with 8 bases in between. Germline V gene sequence: CDR1 SQVTM, CDR2 ANQGSEA. The CDR3 is made up of 12 amino acids. CDR3 nucleotides: TGCAGCGCAGATAGTACTAATGAAAAACTGTTTTTT. Its protein product is CSADSTNEKLFF.

The gene calls are TRBV19 and TRBJ2-1; the D call may be TRBD1 or TRBD2 (6 bases each). The CDR3 has 16 residues. Germline CDR1 LNHDA, CDR2 SQIVND (reference sequence). V gave up 6 bases and J gave up 2 bases, with 17 bases separating them. CDR3 in DNA: TGTGCCAGTAGACCCCGGGGGCCGGGGGCCTACAATGAGCAGTTCTTC. Translating gives CASRPRGPGAYNEQFF. Combining the CDR3 with reference TRBV19 and TRBJ2-1 gives the whole variable domain DGGITQSPKYLFRKEGQNVTLSCEQNLNHDAMYWYRQDPGQGLRLIYYSQIVNDFQKGDIAEGYSVSREKKESFPLTVTSAQKNPTAFYLCASRPRGPGAYNEQFFGPGTRLTVL.

This chain links TRBV4-3 with TRBJ2-1; D gene ambiguous. The CDR3 runs 16 residues. V was cut by 0 bases and J by 0 bases, with 9 bases left in between. The germline gives CDR1 LGHNA, CDR2 YSLEER. CDR3 sequence reads: CASSQDWVSSYNEQFF. DNA for the CDR3: TGCGCCAGCAGCCAAGACTGGGTGAGCTCCTACAATGAGCAGTTCTTC.

J is TRBJ2-7 and V is TRBV11-2; weak D call: TRBD2 (6 bases). Germline assignment: CDR1 SGHAT and CDR2 FQNNGV. Trimming left V 4 bases short and J 0 bases short, with 16 bases between. CDR3 length equals 16 residues. CDR3 nucleotides: TGTGCCAGCAGCTCACAAAGTAGCGGTAGCTCCTACGAGCAGTACTTC. Its translation: CASSSQSSGSSYEQYF.

The V and J genes are TRBV6-5 and TRBJ2-3; the match to TRBD2 covers 11 bases. CDR3 length: 15 residues. CDR1 and CDR2 from the germline V gene are MNHEY and SVGAGI. V shed 2 bases and J 5 bases; nucleotides not matched to a gene: 3. The CDR3 DNA reads TGTGCCAGCAGTTACGCTGGGACTAGCGGAGATACGCAGTATTTT. The encoded protein is CASSYAGTSGDTQYF.

The chain links TRBV27 to TRBJ2-2, with a weak D call TRBD1 (6 bases). The CDR3 runs to 16 residues. Germline V gives CDR1 MNHEY, CDR2 SMNVEV (reference sequence). The V end was cut by 7 bases, the J end by 1 base, with 16 bases between. In DNA, the CDR3 is TGTGCCAGCACCTCACTAGGACAGAAGAACACCGGGGAGCTGTTTTTT. It translates to CASTSLGQKNTGELFF.

This clone was found a few times. This rearrangement joins TRBV28 to TRBJ1-1; D ambiguous. This CDR3 is 13 amino acids long. V lost 2 bases, J lost 3 bases, and 7 bases lay in between. CDR1 MDHEN and CDR2 SYDVKM come from the germline V gene. DNA of the CDR3: TGTGCCAGCAGTTTAGGGTTGTACACTGAAGCTTTCTTT. Protein: CASSLGLYTEAFF.

This clone was recorded only once. The chain uses TRBV19 and TRBJ2-1; 8 bases agree with TRBD2. The CDR3 is 17 residues long. CDR1 is LNHDA and CDR2 is SQIVND in the germline V gene (reference sequence). Unmatched junction bases numbered 16, after V lost 5 bases and J lost 7 bases. The CDR3 region is CASSATSAQSPGNEQFF. DNA for the CDR3: TGTGCCAGTAGTGCGACTAGCGCCCAATCCCCGGGGAATGAGCAGTTCTTC.

In the case of this clone: At the DNA level, this CDR3 is encoded by other sequences in the same sample as well. The chain employs TRBV5-1 and TRBJ2-2; no clear D gene. The V end was cut by 1 base, the J end by 1 base, with 8 bases between. Germline V gene sequence: CDR1 SGHRS, CDR2 YFSETQ. This CDR3 region has 15 residues. CDR3 in DNA: TGCGCCAGCAGCTTGTCGGCAGGGAACACCGGGGAGCTGTTTTTT. Its protein is CASSLSAGNTGELFF.

This chain links TRBV25-1 with TRBJ1-5, with a possible D match to TRBD1 (6 bases). The CDR3 totals 13 residues. The germline V gene has CDR1 MGHDK and CDR2 SYGVNS. The V end was cut by 4 bases, the J end by 6 bases, with 10 bases between. The CDR3 reads CASSAQGGQPQHF. For the CDR3, the DNA is TGTGCCAGCAGTGCACAGGGAGGTCAGCCCCAGCATTTT.

V gene TRBV5-6 combines with J gene TRBJ2-7, with 7 bases lining up with TRBD1. The germline CDR1 and CDR2 sequences are SGHDT and YYEEEE. The length of the CDR3 is 18 residues. The V and J ends lost 1 base and 3 bases, in that order; junction bases with no gene match: 16. The CDR3 DNA reads as TGTGCCAGCAGCTTGTTACCCTCCCGACAGGGTTTCTACTACGAGCAGTACTTC. Protein: CASSLLPSRQGFYYEQYF.

This chain links TRBV5-1 with TRBJ2-1; either TRBD1 or TRBD2 may fit D (6 bases each). CDR1 SGHRS and CDR2 YFSETQ come from the germline V gene. CDR3 length: 17 residues. Trimming left V 4 bases short and J 0 bases short, with 17 bases between. CDR3 region: CASSQTAGQPSYNEQFF. The CDR3 DNA sequence: TGCGCCAGCAGCCAGACCGCGGGACAACCCTCCTACAATGAGCAGTTCTTC.

The chain uses TRBV28 and TRBJ2-1; D is tentatively TRBD1 or TRBD2 (5 bases each). This CDR3 region has 17 residues. The V gene lost 4 bases and the J gene lost 4 bases, with 20 bases spanning the gap. Germline-derived CDR1 and CDR2 are MDHEN and SYDVKM. DNA for the CDR3: TGTGCCAGCAGTTACTCTCGGGGCCGAACTGGGTACAATGAGCAGTTCTTC. This gives the protein CASSYSRGRTGYNEQFF.

This chain links TRBV4-3 with TRBJ2-1; TRBD2 aligns across 7 bases. V trimming: 1 base; J trimming: 4 bases; junction bases outside the gene matches: 1. The germline CDR1 and CDR2 sequences are LGHNA and YSLEER. There are 14 residues in the CDR3. CDR3: CASSQAGGYNEQFF. CDR3 DNA sequence: TGCGCCAGCAGCCAAGCCGGGGGGTACAATGAGCAGTTCTTC.

The V gene is TRBV5-4, the J gene TRBJ1-1, with TRBD1 matching over 7 bases. The trim removed 3 bases at V and 2 bases at J, leaving 4 bases unmatched. Germline V gene lookup returns CDR1 SGHNT and CDR2 YYREEE (reference sequence). The CDR3 consists of 14 residues. The DNA of the CDR3 is TGTGCCAGCAGCTCCCGGGACAGAAACACTGAAGCTTTCTTT. This codes for CASSSRDRNTEAFF.

The chain uses TRBV19 and TRBJ1-2; 10 nucleotides agree with TRBD1. The CDR3 is made up of 18 amino acids. V shed 2 bases and J 8 bases; nucleotides not matched to a gene: 17. The germline gives CDR1 LNHDA, CDR2 SQIVND (reference sequence). The chain's CDR3 is CASSITGTGAAPVGGYTF. CDR3 coding DNA: TGTGCCAGTAGTATAACCGGGACAGGGGCCGCGCCGGTAGGAGGCTACACCTTC.